These T cell receptor beta chains were read from a single sample in a study of T cells in Graves' hyperthyroidism and ophthalmopathy. TCRdb used MiXCR to reprocess the multiplex PCR reads, holding one entry per CDR3 protein. The sample holds some 690,000 distinct CDR3 sequences, around 15% seen once. The sequenced sample consisted of blood. The source is a man aged 50-60 years with Graves' hyperthyroidism. CDR3s include the opening cysteine and the closing phenylalanine or tryptophan. The D gene is left open where the match is weak. Clone sizes are given selectively: once, few, many, or a class where the clone is expanded.

NA,many,TRBV11-2,TRBJ1-2,CATRVAGRANYGYTF,TGTGCCACCAGGGTGGCGGGACGGGCTAACTATGGCTACACCTTC
TRBD1,many,TRBV7-2,TRBJ1-2,CASSHGTGINYGYTF,TGTGCCAGCAGCCACGGGACAGGGATTAACTATGGCTACACCTTC
NA,NA,TRBV27,TRBJ1-5,CASSQYQGPDQPQHF,TGTGCCAGCTCGCAATACCAGGGCCCGGATCAGCCCCAGCATTTT
NA,many,TRBV9,TRBJ2-7,CAYLRVFYEQYF,TGTGCCTATCTAAGGGTGTTCTACGAGCAGTACTTC
TRBD1,NA,TRBV5-1,TRBJ2-1,CASSLAGGQGAPRTYNEQFF,TGCGCCAGCAGCTTGGCGGGGGGACAGGGGGCCCCGAGAACCTACAATGAGCAGTTCTTC
TRBD1,many,TRBV11-2,TRBJ1-2,CASSSGWTGTGNLYGYTF,TGTGCCAGCAGCTCCGGTTGGACCGGGACAGGGAACCTCTATGGCTACACCTTC
NA,few,TRBV7-9,TRBJ1-4,CASSSQNEKLFF,TGTGCCAGCAGCTCTCAAAACGAAAAACTGTTTTTT
NA,few,TRBV5-1,TRBJ1-6,CASSLESDLKGPLHF,TGCGCCAGCAGCTTAGAGTCCGACCTTAAGGGACCCCTCCACTTT
TRBD1,many,TRBV10-3,TRBJ1-2,CAISESKDRAFNYGYTF,TGTGCCATCAGTGAGTCAAAGGACAGGGCTTTTAACTATGGCTACACCTTC
NA,many,TRBV19,TRBJ1-1,CASSIQENTEAFF,TGTGCCAGTAGTATACAGGAGAACACTGAAGCTTTCTTT
NA,many,TRBV3-1,TRBJ1-1,CASSQEVTEAFF,TGTGCCAGCAGCCAAGAGGTCACTGAAGCTTTCTTT
NA,few,TRBV6-6,TRBJ2-1,CASSYSEGDHSYNEQFF,TGTGCCAGCAGTTACTCGGAGGGGGACCATTCCTACAATGAGCAGTTCTTC
NA,few,TRBV16,TRBJ1-1,CASSRPLYTEAFF,TGTGCCAGCAGCCGCCCTTTGTACACTGAAGCTTTCTTT
NA,NA,TRBV5-1,TRBJ2-1,CASSTNGPGGLGYNEQFF,TGCGCCAGCAGCACGAACGGCCCCGGGGGACTGGGGTACAATGAGCAGTTCTTC
TRBD2,NA,TRBV7-9,TRBJ2-7,CASSDSGRYEQYF,TGTGCCAGCAGCGATAGCGGGAGGTACGAGCAGTACTTC
NA,few,TRBV7-2,TRBJ2-7,CASSLNHRDSASYEQYF,TGTGCCAGCAGCTTGAACCACCGGGACTCAGCTTCCTACGAGCAGTACTTC
TRBD1,many,TRBV20-1,TRBJ2-3,CSALDRGGSTDTQYF,TGCAGTGCTCTAGACAGGGGAGGTAGCACAGATACGCAGTATTTT
NA,many,TRBV5-5,TRBJ2-1,CASSPTPYWTSYNEQFF,TGTGCCAGCAGCCCGACGCCTTACTGGACCTCCTACAATGAGCAGTTCTTC
NA,few,TRBV14,TRBJ2-5,CASSQRRTSTETQYF,TGTGCCAGCAGCCAGAGAAGAACAAGCACGGAGACCCAGTACTTC
NA,few,TRBV18,TRBJ2-1,CASSPPGLAGGDEQFF,TGTGCCAGCTCACCACCGGGACTAGCAGGGGGCGATGAGCAGTTCTTC